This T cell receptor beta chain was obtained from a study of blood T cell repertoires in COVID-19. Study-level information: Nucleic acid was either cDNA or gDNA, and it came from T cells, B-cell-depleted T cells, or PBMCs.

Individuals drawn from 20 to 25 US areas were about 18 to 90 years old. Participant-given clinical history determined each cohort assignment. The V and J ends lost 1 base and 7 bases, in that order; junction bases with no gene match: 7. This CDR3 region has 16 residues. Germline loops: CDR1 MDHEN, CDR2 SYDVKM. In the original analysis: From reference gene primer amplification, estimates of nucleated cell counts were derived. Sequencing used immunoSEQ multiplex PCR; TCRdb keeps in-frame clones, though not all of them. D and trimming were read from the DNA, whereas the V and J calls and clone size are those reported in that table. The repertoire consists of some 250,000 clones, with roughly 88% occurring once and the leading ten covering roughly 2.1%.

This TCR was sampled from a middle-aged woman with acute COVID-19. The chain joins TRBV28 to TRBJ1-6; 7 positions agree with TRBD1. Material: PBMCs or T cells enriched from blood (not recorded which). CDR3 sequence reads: CASSLLGGAQNSPLHF. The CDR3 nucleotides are TGTGCCAGCAGTTTATTAGGGGGCGCTCAGAATTCACCCCTCCACTTT.